This TCR beta chain emerged from a study of CD8+CD57+ T cells in acquired aplastic anemia. The overall study: DNA per sorted CD4+ or CD8+ sample ranged 0.2 to 27.4 ug, averaging roughly 3.2 ug. Study-wide points: The number of CD8+ CDR3 sequences shared by patients and controls was approximately 31.

The sequenced patients had an expansion of CD8+CD57+ cells seen by flow cytometry. The germline V gene has CDR1 LGHDT and CDR2 YNNKEL (reference sequence). The CDR3 is made up of 11 amino acids. Genomic DNA served as template for TCR beta VDJ and CDR3 profiling. MiXCR, applied by TCRdb to the reads, yields one record per CDR3 protein. The table shows under 350,000 distinct CDR3 sequences, with 56% occurring only once. A word on this clonotype: What it binds is unknown. This could be a read error, since a much larger clone is one nucleotide away.

The sample taken for sequencing was sorted CD4+, CD8+, or CD8+CD57+ T cells (not recorded which) from PBMCs. The chain combines TRBV3-1 with TRBJ2-7, with unresolved D. This receptor was identified in a human donor with aplastic anemia. The CDR3 region has the DNA TGTGCCAGCAGCTTACAATACGAGCGGTACTTC. Protein sequence: CASSLQYERYF.